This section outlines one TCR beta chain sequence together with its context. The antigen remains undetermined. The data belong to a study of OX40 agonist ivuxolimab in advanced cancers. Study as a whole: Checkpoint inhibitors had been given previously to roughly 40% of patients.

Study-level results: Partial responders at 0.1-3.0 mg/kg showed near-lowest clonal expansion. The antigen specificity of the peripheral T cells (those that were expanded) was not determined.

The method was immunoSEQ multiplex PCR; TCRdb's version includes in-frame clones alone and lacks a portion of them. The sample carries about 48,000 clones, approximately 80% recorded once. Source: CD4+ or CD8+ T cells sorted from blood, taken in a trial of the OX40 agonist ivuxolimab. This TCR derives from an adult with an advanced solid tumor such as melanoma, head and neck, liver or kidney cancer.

CDR3 protein: CASSPLWPDTQYF. In nucleotides, the CDR3 is TGTGCCAGCAGTCCCCTTTGGCCAGATACGCAGTATTTT. This chain joins TRBV27 and TRBJ2-3; D remains unclear. The CDR3 has 13 residues. V gave up 5 bases and J gave up 4 bases, with 10 bases separating them. The germline V gene has CDR1 MNHEY and CDR2 SMNVEV (reference sequence).